This paragraph covers one TCR beta chain sequence. Its antigen is undetermined. This specimen belongs to a study of blood T cells in healthy people across ages. Alongside a J-beta primer mix, a sample-barcoded 5' primer served in a second PCR lasting about 7 to 11 cycles. TCRdb used MiXCR to reprocess the 5' RACE reads, holding one entry per CDR3 protein. This sample has 800,000 to 1,300,000 distinct CDR3 sequences, with approximately 25% found just once. Study-wide points: Bulk PBMC profiling left naive and antigen-experienced comparisons inconclusive. Diversity was estimated from one million T cells, and these estimates were considered underestimates.

CDR3 length: 13 amino acids. Looked up from germline, CDR1 is MDHEN and CDR2 is SYDVKM. V was cut by 6 bases and J by 6 bases, with 12 bases left in between. This sample also appeared in a second study, on T cells of mothers and their children. That source notes: Thymic selection shapes TCR recombination output in related pairs, and it does so similarly in unrelated pairs.

The TCR originated in a girl aged 2-10 years in good health. The material sequenced was blood. The chain couples TRBV28 to TRBJ2-1; D gene ambiguous. CDR3 in DNA: TGTGCCAGCAGCCAGCGCCGTATCAATGAGCAGTTCTTC. Its translation is CASSQRRINEQFF.